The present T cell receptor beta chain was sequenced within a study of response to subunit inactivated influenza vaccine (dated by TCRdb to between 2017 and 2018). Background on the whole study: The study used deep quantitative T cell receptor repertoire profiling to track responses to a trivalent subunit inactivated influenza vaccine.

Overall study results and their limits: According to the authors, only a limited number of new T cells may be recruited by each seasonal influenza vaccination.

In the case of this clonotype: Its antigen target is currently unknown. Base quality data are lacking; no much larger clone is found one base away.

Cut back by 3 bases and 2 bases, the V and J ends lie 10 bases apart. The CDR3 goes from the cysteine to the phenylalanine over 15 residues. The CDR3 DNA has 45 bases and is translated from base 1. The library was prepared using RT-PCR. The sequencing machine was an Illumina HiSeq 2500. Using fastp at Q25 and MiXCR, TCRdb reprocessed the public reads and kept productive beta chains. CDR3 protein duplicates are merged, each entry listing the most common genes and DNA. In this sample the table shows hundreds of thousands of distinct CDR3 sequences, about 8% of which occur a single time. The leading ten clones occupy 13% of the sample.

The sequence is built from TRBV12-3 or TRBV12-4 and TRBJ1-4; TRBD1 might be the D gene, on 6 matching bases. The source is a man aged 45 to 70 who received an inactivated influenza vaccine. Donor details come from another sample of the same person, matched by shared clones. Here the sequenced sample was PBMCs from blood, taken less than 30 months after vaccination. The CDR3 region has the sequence CASSFSGATNEKLFF. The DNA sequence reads TGTGCCAGCAGTTTTTCGGGGGCCACTAATGAAAAACTGTTTTTT.